Listed here are 10 T cell receptor beta chains from one sample, sequenced in a study of OX40 agonist ivuxolimab in advanced cancers. Library preparation used the immunoSEQ multiplex PCR assay. TCRdb mirrors the immuneACCESS table, restricted to in-frame sequences. Some clones are absent from its copies; in checked studies, under half trace to an unresolved V gene, and the reason for the others is unknown. This sample comprises 90,000 or so clones, 89% of them detected only once. Jointly, the top ten make up about 0.31% of the sample. The starting material was CD4+ or CD8+ T cells sorted from blood, obtained in a trial of the OX40 agonist ivuxolimab. These receptors came from an adult with an advanced solid tumor such as melanoma, head and neck, liver or kidney cancer.

The gene calls are TRBV19 and TRBJ2-3; D gene ambiguous. This CDR3 is built from 12 residues. Germline V gene data show CDR1 as LNHDA and CDR2 as SQIVND (reference sequence). CDR3: CKGSECTDTQYF. The CDR3 bases are TGTAAAGGTTCGGAATGCACAGATACGCAGTATTTT.

The rearrangement links TRBV5-1 to TRBJ1-5, with 10 bases that match TRBD1. The V and J ends lost 4 bases and 7 bases, in that order; junction bases with no gene match: 5. Per germline, CDR1 SGHRS and CDR2 YFSETQ. This CDR3 has 14 amino acids. The DNA of the CDR3 is TGCGCCAGCAGCAGGGGACAGGGGAGCCAGCCCCAGCATTTT. Amino acid sequence: CASSRGQGSQPQHF.

The CDR3 nucleotides read TGTGCCAGCAGCTCCCGGGACGGCTACGAGCAGTACTTC. This gives the protein CASSSRDGYEQYF. V usage is TRBV7-2 and J usage is TRBJ2-7; tentatively, D is TRBD1 or TRBD2 (5 bases each). CDR3 length: 13 amino acids. CDR1 and CDR2 from the germline V gene are SGHTA and FQGNSA. V dropped 4 bases and J dropped 3 bases, with 10 bases sitting between them. Drawing the rest from reference TRBV7-2 and TRBJ2-7, the complete variable domain is GAGVSQSPSNKVTEKGKDVELRCDPISGHTALYWYRQSLGQGLEFLIYFQGNSAPDKSGLPSDRFSAERTGGSVSTLTIQRTQQEDSAVYLCASSSRDGYEQYFGPGTRLTVT.

The chain is built from TRBV7-2 and TRBJ2-7, with 9 positions matching TRBD1. This CDR3 contains 17 residues. Germline V gene lookup returns CDR1 SGHTA and CDR2 FQGNSA. Germline trimming cut 5 bases from V and 6 bases from J; bases unmatched to any gene: 17. The CDR3 coding sequence is TGTGCCAGCAGCCCAGCCGGGACAGGGTTTACTTCCCTCGAGCAGTACTTC. The encoded protein is CASSPAGTGFTSLEQYF. The full variable domain, in which reference TRBV7-2 and TRBJ2-7 provide the parts outside the CDR3, is GAGVSQSPSNKVTEKGKDVELRCDPISGHTALYWYRQSLGQGLEFLIYFQGNSAPDKSGLPSDRFSAERTGGSVSTLTIQRTQQEDSAVYLCASSPAGTGFTSLEQYFGPGTRLTVT.

This chain joins TRBV6-1 and TRBJ1-4; 7 positions match TRBD1. The CDR3 spans 14 residues. V was pared by 6 bases and J by 7 bases, with 8 bases of the junction left unmatched. Germline V lookup: CDR1 MNHNS, CDR2 SASEGT. Here the CDR3 DNA reads TGTGCCAGCAGCGCGACAGGGCGCAGTGAAAAACTGTTTTTT. This encodes CASSATGRSEKLFF.

The rearrangement uses TRBV28 and TRBJ1-1, with D perhaps TRBD1 (5 bases). Between the trimmed V and J ends, which lost 8 bases and 0 bases, there was a span of 7 bases. Germline V gene sequence: CDR1 MDHEN, CDR2 SYDVKM. This CDR3 is built from 12 residues. CDR3 in DNA: TGTGCCAGCGGGACGGTGAACACTGAAGCTTTCTTT. This codes for CASGTVNTEAFF.

The V gene is TRBV5-5, the J gene TRBJ2-7; TRBD1 matches 11 bases. The germline V gene encodes CDR1 SGHKS and CDR2 YYEKEE (reference sequence). The CDR3 length is 14 residues. V lost 5 bases, J lost 1 base, and 2 bases stayed unmatched. CDR3 DNA: TGTGCCAGCAGTGGACAGGGGGCTTCCTACGAGCAGTACTTC. This sequence encodes CASSGQGASYEQYF.

The chain links TRBV13 to TRBJ1-2; 7 nucleotides line up with TRBD1. With 4 bases clipped from V and 6 bases from J, the junction kept 5 bases outside the gene matches. Germline CDR1 PRHDT, CDR2 FYEKMQ (reference sequence). The length of the CDR3 is 13 residues. CDR3 nucleotide sequence: TGTGCCAGCAGCTCACGTACAGGGGATGGCTACACCTTC. Translating gives CASSSRTGDGYTF.

V is TRBV7-2 and J is TRBJ2-5, with D possibly TRBD1 on 5 matching bases. CDR1 SGHTA and CDR2 FQGNSA come from the germline V gene. V lost 0 bases and J 5 bases, leaving 7 bases between the germline ends. The CDR3 totals 13 residues. The CDR3: CASSLAGRETQYF. CDR3 DNA sequence: TGTGCCAGCAGCTTAGCGGGGCGTGAGACCCAGTACTTC.

The chain employs TRBV10-3 and TRBJ1-3, with a tentative D call TRBD1 (5 bases). The CDR3 covers 16 residues. Germline values: CDR1 ENHRY, CDR2 SYGVKD. Trimming took off 3 bases at V and 0 bases at J, with 12 bases between the two ends. CDR3 in amino acids: CAISEWGLSSGNTIYF. CDR3 DNA: TGTGCCATCAGTGAATGGGGCCTCTCCTCTGGAAACACCATATATTTT.